Listed here are 27 T cell receptor beta chains from one sample, sequenced in a study of T cells in Graves' hyperthyroidism and ophthalmopathy. What was amplified from RNA transcripts were TCR beta CDR3 regions. The HTBI primer set was used in a first-round RT-PCR of the TCR CDR3. TCRdb passed the multiplex PCR reads through MiXCR, listing each CDR3 protein once. The repertoire includes about 690,000 distinct CDR3 sequences, 17% of them detected once, and 15% sits in the top ten. Material: blood. These receptors all come from a man aged 45-60 years with Graves' hyperthyroidism.

This clonotype showed up many times. The CDR3 DNA follows: TGTGCCAGCAGCCAGGGACAGGGTGCCTACAATGAGCAGTTCTTC. This codes for CASSQGQGAYNEQFF. This chain connects TRBV7-9 to TRBJ2-1, with 9 bases fitting TRBD1. V trimming: 5 bases; J trimming: 2 bases; junction bases outside the gene matches: 4. Germline loops: CDR1 SEHNR, CDR2 FQNEAQ (reference sequence). CDR3 length equals 15 residues.

This clonotype was picked up many times. The chain links TRBV2 to TRBJ2-7, with D unclear. The CDR3 runs to 15 residues. The V and J ends lost 5 bases and 0 bases respectively, with 14 bases between them. The germline gives CDR1 SNHLY, CDR2 FYNNEI. CDR3 sequence (DNA): TGTGCCAGCAGTAAAAGACTGTTGAGCTCCTACGAGCAGTACTTC. It encodes CASSKRLLSSYEQYF.

This clonotype was seen ten or more times. The chain uses TRBV28 and TRBJ1-1; D is perhaps TRBD1 (6 bases). Trimming stripped 4 bases from V and 12 bases from J, with 15 bases between. Germline V lookup: CDR1 MDHEN, CDR2 SYDVKM. The CDR3 extends over 12 amino acids. The CDR3 DNA sequence: TGTGCCAGCAGTTCCAGGGACACTAAATCTTTCTTT. It specifies CASSSRDTKSFF.

This clonotype has at least ten counts. This chain links TRBV27 with TRBJ1-2, with 11 bases lining up with TRBD1. J was trimmed by 8 bases and V by 4 bases; bases with no gene match: 6. This CDR3 has 14 residues. Germline CDR1 reads MNHEY; CDR2 reads SMNVEV (reference sequence). The CDR3 reads CASSSRTGGLGYTF. CDR3 coding DNA: TGTGCCAGCAGTTCGAGGACAGGGGGCTTAGGCTACACCTTC.

Ten or more counts support this clonotype. The chain couples TRBV2 to TRBJ2-1; D is possibly TRBD2 (6 bases). Germline-derived CDR1 and CDR2 are SNHLY and FYNNEI. V lost 7 bases to trimming and J lost 3 bases, with 13 bases between them. CDR3 length: 14 residues. CDR3 in amino acids: CASTDGSGYNEQFF. CDR3 in DNA: TGTGCCAGCACCGACGGGAGCGGCTACAATGAGCAGTTCTTC.

The chain is built from TRBV29-1 and TRBJ2-7; 7 positions match TRBD1. Germline V gene lookup returns CDR1 SQVTM and CDR2 ANQGSEA. V gave up 6 bases and J gave up 5 bases; unmatched junction bases: 16. This CDR3 is 15 amino acids long. Written as DNA, the CDR3 is TGCAGCGTCGACAGGGTTAGGGGGAGTGATCACGAGCAGTACTTC. It translates to CSVDRVRGSDHEQYF.

This clonotype has a count of ten or more. This sequence joins TRBV18 and TRBJ1-1; D not resolved. Germline CDR1 reads KGHSH; CDR2 reads LQKENI. With 6 bases removed from V and 6 bases from J, the gap between germline ends came to 14 bases. The CDR3 sequence is 13 residues long. CDR3 sequence: CASSTPYDSEAFF. DNA of the CDR3: TGTGCCAGCTCCACTCCCTACGATTCTGAAGCTTTCTTT. The full variable domain, completed using reference TRBV18 and TRBJ1-1, is NAGVMQNPRHLVRRRGQEARLRCSPMKGHSHVYWYRQLPEEGLKFMVYLQKENIIDESGMPKERFSAEFPKEGPSILRIQQVVRGDSAAYFCASSTPYDSEAFFGQGTRLTVV.

The V and J genes are TRBV20-1 and TRBJ1-1; D remains unclear. This CDR3 is 14 amino acids long. From germline, CDR1 is DFQATT and CDR2 SNEGSKA (reference sequence). V shed 0 bases and J shed 8 bases, with 16 bases lying between them. This CDR3 reads CSARDREGGIEAFF. The CDR3 region has the DNA TGCAGTGCTAGAGATCGGGAGGGTGGAATCGAAGCTTTCTTT.

This chain uses TRBV7-8 with TRBJ1-1, with D possibly TRBD1 on 5 matching bases. Germline V gives CDR1 SGHVS, CDR2 FQNEAQ. V was trimmed by 6 bases and J by 0 bases, leaving 14 bases between them. There are 15 residues in the CDR3. For the CDR3, the DNA is TGTGCCAGCAGACCATTCAGGGCTTTGAACACTGAAGCTTTCTTT. Amino acids: CASRPFRALNTEAFF.

This clonotype was recorded a few times. The chain joins TRBV6-1 to TRBJ2-1; 7 nucleotides align to TRBD1. J lost 6 bases, V lost 6 bases, and 20 bases had no gene match. Germline CDR1 MNHNS, CDR2 SASEGT. This CDR3 is built from 18 residues. CDR3 region: CASSSRGDRALFGNEQFF. In DNA, the CDR3 is TGTGCCAGCAGCTCACGCGGCGACAGGGCCCTTTTCGGCAATGAGCAGTTCTTC.

The chain uses TRBV6-1 and TRBJ2-3; D is ambiguous. Germline V gives CDR1 MNHNS, CDR2 SASEGT. V was cut by 6 bases and J by 1 base, with 14 bases left in between. The CDR3 is 15 amino acids. The CDR3 sequence is CASSQRSWGTDTQYF. The DNA for the CDR3 is TGTGCCAGCAGCCAACGGTCTTGGGGCACAGATACGCAGTATTTT.

V usage is TRBV10-2 and J usage is TRBJ1-4, with TRBD1 as a possible D gene (5 bases). Germline V gene data show CDR1 as WSHSY and CDR2 as SAAADI. The CDR3 is 16 residues long. V was cut by 4 bases and J by 1 base, with 13 bases left in between. The CDR3 DNA reads TGCGCCAGCAGTGGGATATATCAGGGAACTAATGAAAAACTGTTTTTT. Its translation: CASSGIYQGTNEKLFF.

This clonotype was seen ten or more times. The rearrangement joins TRBV6-2 or TRBV6-3 to TRBJ2-7, with 7 bases identical to TRBD1. Losses at the gene ends were 6 bases for V and 0 bases for J; bases not matched to a gene: 8. CDR1 and CDR2 from the germline V gene are MNHEY and SVGEGT. CDR3 length: 15 residues. The CDR3 here is CASRIWDSYSYEQYF. CDR3 nucleotide sequence: TGTGCCAGCAGGATTTGGGACAGCTACTCCTACGAGCAGTACTTC.

This clonotype was found a few times. The V gene is TRBV5-1, the J gene TRBJ2-1; no clear D gene. Germline CDR1 reads SGHRS; CDR2 reads YFSETQ. V was clipped by 4 bases and J by 6 bases, with 11 bases between them. The CDR3 has 13 residues. CDR3 loop: CASSPKTFNEQFF. The CDR3 DNA follows: TGCGCCAGCAGCCCGAAGACATTCAATGAGCAGTTCTTC.

This clonotype was observed a handful of times. The genes are TRBV29-1 and TRBJ1-5; D is unresolved. The CDR3 runs 12 residues. Per the germline V gene, CDR1 is SQVTM and CDR2 is ANQGSEA. The V gene lost 0 bases and the J gene lost 9 bases, with 9 bases spanning the gap. CDR3 protein: CSVEEMGRPQHF. The CDR3 coding sequence is TGCAGCGTTGAAGAGATGGGGAGGCCCCAGCATTTT.

There are many counts of this clonotype. The genes are TRBV6-2 or TRBV6-3 and TRBJ2-1; D ambiguous. Germline CDR1 is MNHEY and CDR2 is SVGEGT. Trimming left V 0 bases short and J 7 bases short, with 13 bases between. The CDR3 loop spans 15 amino acids. The CDR3 reads CASSYSWRSSNEQFF. CDR3 sequence (DNA): TGTGCCAGCAGTTACTCGTGGCGCTCCTCGAATGAGCAGTTCTTC.

V and J are TRBV24-1 and TRBJ1-5; 10 bases are a match to TRBD1. The J segment lost 7 bases and the V segment lost 10 bases, leaving 12 bases of the junction unmatched. CDR1 and CDR2 from the germline V gene are KGHDR and SFDVKD. This CDR3 region has 15 residues. CDR3 region: CATMGGGTGVQPQHF. The DNA for the CDR3 is TGTGCCACTATGGGTGGCGGGACAGGGGTCCAGCCCCAGCATTTT.

This clonotype has a count of ten or more. The V gene is TRBV10-3, the J gene TRBJ2-7, with no clear D. The ends were cut back, 1 base at V and 2 bases at J, with 12 bases in the middle. There are 15 residues in the CDR3. Germline V gives CDR1 ENHRY, CDR2 SYGVKD. Written as DNA, the CDR3 is TGTGCCATCAGTGAGTTTGGATCCACAACCTACGAGCAGTACTTC. As protein: CAISEFGSTTYEQYF.

This clonotype was observed a few times. The chain combines TRBV3-1 with TRBJ2-7; TRBD2 is a possible D gene (5 bases). Germline CDR1 is LGHDT and CDR2 is YNNKEL (reference sequence). V was trimmed by 4 bases and J by 0 bases, leaving 16 bases between them. The length of the CDR3 is 16 residues. The CDR3 loop reads CASSLPRTEDSYEQYF. CDR3 bases: TGTGCCAGCAGCCTACCCCGGACGGAGGACTCCTACGAGCAGTACTTC.

This rearrangement joins TRBV7-9 to TRBJ2-7, with 7 nucleotides matching TRBD1. V gave up 8 bases and J gave up 0 bases; unmatched junction bases: 7. Germline V gene lookup returns CDR1 SEHNR and CDR2 FQNEAQ (reference sequence). The CDR3 covers 14 residues. The CDR3 here is CASAPGQPSYEQYF. The CDR3 DNA reads as TGTGCCAGCGCACCGGGACAGCCCTCCTACGAGCAGTACTTC.

The sample holds many counts of this clonotype. In DNA, the CDR3 is TGTGCCAGCAGTTACTCCTTGTCTAGCGGGACACCGAACTACGAGCAGTACTTC. Amino acid sequence: CASSYSLSSGTPNYEQYF. The rearrangement links TRBV6-2 or TRBV6-3 to TRBJ2-7; TRBD2 aligns across 9 bases. J lost 3 bases, V lost 0 bases, and 12 bases had no gene match. The length of the CDR3 is 18 residues. Germline lookup yields CDR1 MNHEY and CDR2 SVGEGT.

The table lists this clonotype with many counts. V gene TRBV12-3 or TRBV12-4 combines with J gene TRBJ2-7, with 10 bases lining up with TRBD1. J lost 3 bases, V lost 4 bases, and 6 bases had no gene match. CDR3 length: 15 residues. In DNA form, the CDR3 reads TGTGCCAGCAGTTCGACAGGGGGCCCCTTCTACGAGCAGTACTTC. Its translation is CASSSTGGPFYEQYF.

There are a few counts of this clonotype. V is TRBV9 and J is TRBJ1-2, with a weak D call TRBD1 (6 bases). In germline, CDR1 is SGDLS, CDR2 YYNGEE. The CDR3 loop spans 16 amino acids. V was clipped by 4 bases and J by 0 bases, with 16 bases between them. Here the CDR3 DNA reads TGTGCCAGCAGCCCCAGTGGGACAACAACTAACTATGGCTACACCTTC. The encoded protein is CASSPSGTTTNYGYTF.

This clonotype was picked up a small number of times. This sequence joins TRBV14 and TRBJ1-2, with D perhaps matching TRBD1 (5 bases). V shed 2 bases and J shed 0 bases, with 7 bases lying between them. CDR1 and CDR2 from the germline V gene are SGHDN and FVKESK. The CDR3 totals 14 residues. CDR3 in DNA: TGTGCCAGCAGCCAATCGGGGGCTAACTATGGCTACACCTTC. This encodes CASSQSGANYGYTF.

There are many counts of this clonotype. V gene TRBV2 combines with J gene TRBJ2-7; no clear D gene. Germline V gene sequence: CDR1 SNHLY, CDR2 FYNNEI. The CDR3 has 13 amino acids. Trimming took 6 bases from V and 7 from J, leaving 16 bases between them. The CDR3 region has the DNA TGTGCCAGCAGAGGTGGATGGGCGGAAGAGCAGTACTTC. Its protein is CASRGGWAEEQYF.

This clonotype occurred a few times. The chain employs TRBV27 and TRBJ2-3; TRBD2 matches 8 bases. CDR1 is MNHEY, CDR2 SMNVEV, per germline (reference sequence). J was trimmed by 0 bases and V by 6 bases; bases with no gene match: 11. The CDR3 runs 17 residues. The CDR3 region is CASRRTASGYSTDTQYF. DNA for the CDR3: TGTGCCAGCAGGAGAACTGCTAGCGGGTATAGCACAGATACGCAGTATTTT.

This clonotype appeared many times. The chain carries TRBV5-4 and TRBJ1-2; TRBD1 matches at 7 bases. The CDR3 spans 14 residues. Germline V gene lookup returns CDR1 SGHNT and CDR2 YYREEE (reference sequence). Germline trimming cut 1 base from V and 7 bases from J; bases unmatched to any gene: 7. For the CDR3, the DNA is TGTGCCAGCAGCTTGACCGACAGGGACTTTGGCTACACCTTC. Its translation is CASSLTDRDFGYTF. The full variable domain, with the rest looked up from reference TRBV5-4 and TRBJ1-2, is ETGVTQSPTHLIKTRGQQVTLRCSSQSGHNTVSWYQQALGQGPQFIFQYYREEENGRGNFPPRFSGLQFPNYSSELNVNALELDDSALYLCASSLTDRDFGYTFGSGTRLTVV.